These 9 T cell receptor beta chains were sequenced from one sample in a study of siplizumab effects on memory and regulatory T cells. Mixed lymphocyte reaction cells were cocultured at 37°C for approximately 6 days. What these receptors recognize is not known. Data came from immunoSEQ multiplex PCR; TCRdb stores just in-frame clones and leaves some out. The sample carries about 13,000 clones, around 40% recorded once. Sequencing was carried out using CFSE-low (dividing) CD8+ T cells sorted from an allogeneic mixed lymphocyte reaction. These receptors all stem from a human donor in good health; the cells came from an allogeneic mixed lymphocyte reaction.

The V call is TRBV7-2, the J call TRBJ2-5; TRBD2 agrees at 12 bases. The CDR3 contains 16 residues. The ends lost 2 bases at V and 4 bases at J; junction bases unmatched: 5. In germline, CDR1 is SGHTA, CDR2 FQGNSA. DNA of the CDR3: TGTGCCAGCAGCTTATGGACTAGCGGGAACCCAGAGACCCAGTACTTC. It is translated as CASSLWTSGNPETQYF.

The V and J genes are TRBV4-2 and TRBJ1-1; D unresolved. Trimming cost V 0 bases and J 5 bases, with 7 bases left between them. This CDR3 contains 13 residues. CDR1 is LGHNA, CDR2 YNFKEQ, per germline. The CDR3 nucleotides are TGTGCCAGCAGCCAAGATCAACAGACTGAAGCTTTCTTT. Translated: CASSQDQQTEAFF.

The chain is built from TRBV7-6 and TRBJ2-1; 12 nucleotides match TRBD2. The CDR3 extends over 15 amino acids. The germline gives CDR1 SGHVS, CDR2 FNYEAQ. V shed 2 bases and J 10 bases; nucleotides not matched to a gene: 6. The CDR3, as DNA: TGTGCCAGCAGCTTACTAGCGGGAGGGCGGATGGAGCAGTTCTTC. This sequence encodes CASSLLAGGRMEQFF.

This rearrangement joins TRBV6-5 to TRBJ2-7; 7 positions match TRBD1. The CDR3 consists of 14 residues. From germline, CDR1 is MNHEY and CDR2 SVGAGI. The V segment lost 6 bases and the J segment 0 bases; nucleotides outside the gene matches: 5. CDR3 bases: TGTGCCAGCAGACCGACAGGGCCCTCCTACGAGCAGTACTTC. This encodes CASRPTGPSYEQYF.

J is TRBJ2-1 and V is TRBV4-1, with D perhaps TRBD1 (6 bases). The CDR3 is made up of 14 amino acids. Germline values: CDR1 MGHRA, CDR2 YSYEKL. V dropped 5 bases and J dropped 7 bases, with 15 bases sitting between them. CDR3 loop: CASSSGTLINEQFF. The CDR3 DNA is TGCGCCAGCAGCTCCGGGACACTTATTAATGAGCAGTTCTTC.

Relative to its sample, this clone is medium-sized. The chain employs TRBV5-1 and TRBJ1-2; D call uncertain. Germline V lookup: CDR1 SGHRS, CDR2 YFSETQ. This CDR3 is built from 13 residues. With 1 base removed from V and 3 bases from J, the gap between germline ends came to 7 bases. In DNA, the CDR3 is TGCGCCAGCAGCTTGAACCGGCACTATGGCTACACCTTC. Translated: CASSLNRHYGYTF. Filled out from reference TRBV5-1 and TRBJ1-2, the complete variable domain reads KAGVTQTPRYLIKTRGQQVTLSCSPISGHRSVSWYQQTPGQGLQFLFEYFSETQRNKGNFPGRFSGRQFSNSRSEMNVSTLELGDSALYLCASSLNRHYGYTFGSGTRLTVV.

This clone appeared a few times. This sequence joins TRBV4-2 and TRBJ2-7, with D possibly TRBD2 on 6 matching bases. CDR1 is LGHNA, CDR2 YNFKEQ, per germline. V shed 1 base and J shed 4 bases, with 8 bases lying between them. CDR3 length: 13 amino acids. The DNA for the CDR3 is TGTGCCAGCAGCCAAGGACTAGGGTACGAGCAGTACTTC. This codes for CASSQGLGYEQYF.

The CDR3 sequence is CASSQGGLASVEQYF. The CDR3 region has the DNA TGCGCCAGCAGCCAAGGAGGACTAGCTTCGGTCGAGCAGTACTTC. The rearrangement uses TRBV4-1 and TRBJ2-7; 8 nucleotides line up with TRBD2. J lost 6 bases, V lost 1 base, and 8 bases had no gene match. Germline V gene data show CDR1 as MGHRA and CDR2 as YSYEKL. The CDR3 covers 15 residues.

The CDR3 DNA follows: TGTGCCAGCAGACCCGGGACTAGCGGGGGCCGGGAGCAGTTCTTC. Encoded protein: CASRPGTSGGREQFF. This chain uses TRBV27 with TRBJ2-1; 14 bases fit TRBD2. The CDR3 totals 15 residues. After removal of 6 bases from V and 10 bases from J, the junction contained 8 bases not matched to a gene. Germline V CDR1 and CDR2: MNHEY, SMNVEV (reference sequence).